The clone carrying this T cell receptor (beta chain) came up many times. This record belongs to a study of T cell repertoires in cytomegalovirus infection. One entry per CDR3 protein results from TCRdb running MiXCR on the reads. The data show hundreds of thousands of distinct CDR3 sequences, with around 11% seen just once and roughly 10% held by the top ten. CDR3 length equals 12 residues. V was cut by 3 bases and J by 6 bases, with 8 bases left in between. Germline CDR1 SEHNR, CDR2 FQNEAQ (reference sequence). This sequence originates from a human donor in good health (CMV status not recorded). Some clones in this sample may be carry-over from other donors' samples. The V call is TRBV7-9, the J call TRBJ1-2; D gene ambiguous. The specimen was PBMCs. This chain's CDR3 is CASSLQNDGYTF. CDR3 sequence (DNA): TGTGCCAGCAGCTTGCAGAACGATGGCTACACCTTC.